What follows is one T cell receptor (beta chain) and its context. Under the authors' procedure: Reference gene primer amplification gave estimated nucleated cell counts. The repertoire was sequenced with immunoSEQ multiplex PCR; TCRdb's copy has only in-frame clones and lacks some. The V and J calls and clone size are taken from that table; D and trimming were inferred from the DNA. The table lists roughly 410,000 clones, around 91% of them singletons. The record originates from a study of blood T cell repertoires in COVID-19. About the study: The study drew acute and convalescent COVID-19 samples from the United States, Italy and Spain. Sources were T cells, B-cell-depleted T cells, or PBMCs; the material itself was cDNA or gDNA.

Enrolled during active infection, Seattle patients were then followed longitudinally. V lost 8 bases and J 5 bases, leaving 16 bases between the germline ends. CDR3 length: 15 residues. Germline V gene data show CDR1 as MDHEN and CDR2 as SYDVKM. The receptor was derived from a woman between 35 and 50 years old with COVID-19, enrolled during active disease. What was sequenced was peripheral blood. The gene calls are TRBV28 and TRBJ1-6; D is uncertain. The CDR3 sequence is CASYSQNGDNSPLHF. The CDR3 DNA reads TGTGCCAGCTACAGTCAGAACGGCGATAATTCACCCCTCCACTTT.